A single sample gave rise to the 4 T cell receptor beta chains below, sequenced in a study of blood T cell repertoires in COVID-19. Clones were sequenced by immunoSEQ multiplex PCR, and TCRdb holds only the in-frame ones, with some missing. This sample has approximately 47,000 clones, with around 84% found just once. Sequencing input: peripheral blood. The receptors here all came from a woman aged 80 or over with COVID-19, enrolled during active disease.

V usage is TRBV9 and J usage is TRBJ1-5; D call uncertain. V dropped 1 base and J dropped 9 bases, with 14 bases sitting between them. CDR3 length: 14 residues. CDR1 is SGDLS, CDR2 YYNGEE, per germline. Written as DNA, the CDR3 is TGTGCCAGCAGCGTAAGGGCGGACTGGTTGCCCCAGCATTTT. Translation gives CASSVRADWLPQHF.

In nucleotides, the CDR3 is TGTGCCAGCAGCCTACGACAGGGGCTTATGAACACTGAAGCTTTCTTT. Protein product: CASSLRQGLMNTEAFF. The chain couples TRBV7-8 to TRBJ1-1, with 8 nucleotides matching TRBD1. CDR3 length: 16 residues. CDR1 SGHVS and CDR2 FQNEAQ come from the germline V gene. Losses at the gene ends were 5 bases for V and 0 bases for J; bases not matched to a gene: 8. The complete variable domain, with remaining parts taken from reference TRBV7-8 and TRBJ1-1, reads GAGVSQSPRYKVAKRGQDVALRCDPISGHVSLFWYQQALGQGPEFLTYFQNEAQLDKSGLPSDRFFAERPEGSVSTLKIQRTQQEDSAVYLCASSLRQGLMNTEAFFGQGTRLTVV.

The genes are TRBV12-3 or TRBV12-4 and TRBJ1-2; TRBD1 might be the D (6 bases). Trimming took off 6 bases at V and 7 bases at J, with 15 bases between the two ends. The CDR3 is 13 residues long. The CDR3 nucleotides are TGTGCCAGCAGCTTGGGACAACGAGCTGGCTACACCTTC. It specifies CASSLGQRAGYTF.

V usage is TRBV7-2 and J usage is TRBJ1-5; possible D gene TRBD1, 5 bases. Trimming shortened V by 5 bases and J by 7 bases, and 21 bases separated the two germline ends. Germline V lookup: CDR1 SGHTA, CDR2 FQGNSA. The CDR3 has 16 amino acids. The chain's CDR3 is CASSASGSGRYQPQHF. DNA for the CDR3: TGTGCCAGCAGCGCCAGCGGGTCAGGGAGGTACCAGCCCCAGCATTTT. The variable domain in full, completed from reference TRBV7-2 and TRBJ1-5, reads GAGVSQSPSNKVTEKGKDVELRCDPISGHTALYWYRQSLGQGLEFLIYFQGNSAPDKSGLPSDRFSAERTGGSVSTLTIQRTQQEDSAVYLCASSASGSGRYQPQHFGDGTRLSIL.